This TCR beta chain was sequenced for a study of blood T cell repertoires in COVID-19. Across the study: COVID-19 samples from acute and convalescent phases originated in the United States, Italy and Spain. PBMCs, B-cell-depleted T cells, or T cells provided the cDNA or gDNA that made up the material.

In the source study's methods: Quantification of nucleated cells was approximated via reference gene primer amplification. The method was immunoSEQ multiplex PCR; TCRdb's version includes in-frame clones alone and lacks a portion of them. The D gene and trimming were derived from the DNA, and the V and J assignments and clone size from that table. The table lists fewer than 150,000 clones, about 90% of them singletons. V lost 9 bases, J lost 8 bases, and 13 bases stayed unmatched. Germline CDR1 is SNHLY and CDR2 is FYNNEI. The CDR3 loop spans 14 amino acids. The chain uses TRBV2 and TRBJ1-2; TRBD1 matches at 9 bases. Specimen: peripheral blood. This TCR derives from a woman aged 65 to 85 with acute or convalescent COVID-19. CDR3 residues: CASAKGTGSTGYTF. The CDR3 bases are TGTGCCAGTGCAAAGGGGACAGGGTCGACGGGCTACACCTTC.